These 14 T cell receptor beta chains originate from one sample sequenced in a study of graft-versus-host responses after intestinal transplantation. These receptors' targets are unknown. TCRdb's table, derived via immunoSEQ multiplex PCR, lists solely in-frame clones and lacks some. The sample consists of just over 85,000 clones, just under 95% of them appearing once. The source was unstimulated CD8+ T cells sorted from spleen or lymph node cells, collected before transplant. The receptors were gathered from a human donor who was the organ donor for an intestinal transplant.

This chain connects TRBV4-1 to TRBJ1-2; 7 bases line up with TRBD1. The V and J ends lost 4 bases and 7 bases, in that order; junction bases with no gene match: 6. CDR3 length: 13 amino acids. CDR1 is MGHRA, CDR2 YSYEKL, per germline. The CDR3 DNA reads TGCGCCAGCAGCCGAGAGACAGGGAGTGGCTACACCTTC. This encodes CASSRETGSGYTF.

V gene TRBV7-8 combines with J gene TRBJ2-7; a possible D gene is TRBD1 (5 bases). The CDR3 covers 15 residues. The V end was cut by 5 bases, the J end by 2 bases, with 16 bases between. CDR1 and CDR2 (germline): SGHVS, FQNEAQ. CDR3 loop: CASSPGAGSTYEQYF. CDR3 DNA sequence: TGTGCCAGCAGCCCTGGGGCAGGGTCAACCTACGAGCAGTACTTC.

A note on this clone: The junction and the germline gene differ at one end; a read error may be behind it. The chain couples TRBV30 to TRBJ2-1, with 8 bases fitting TRBD2. The CDR3 is made up of 12 amino acids. Germline CDR1 and CDR2: GTSNPN and SVGIG (reference sequence). The CDR3 is CAWSGGLAVDIF. The CDR3 nucleotides read TGTGCCTGGAGTGGAGGACTAGCTGTTGATATCTTC.

This clone was recorded once. The V and J genes are TRBV5-4 and TRBJ1-2; a weak D match, TRBD1 (6 bases). This CDR3 is built from 13 residues. V shed 0 bases and J shed 5 bases, with 8 bases lying between them. Looked up from germline, CDR1 is SGHNT and CDR2 is YYREEE (reference sequence). The CDR3, as DNA: TGTGCCAGCAGCTTGGGCGGACAGTATGGCTACACCTTC. This sequence encodes CASSLGGQYGYTF. Using reference TRBV5-4 and TRBJ1-2 for the parts outside the CDR3, the full variable domain is ETGVTQSPTHLIKTRGQQVTLRCSSQSGHNTVSWYQQALGQGPQFIFQYYREEENGRGNFPPRFSGLQFPNYSSELNVNALELDDSALYLCASSLGGQYGYTFGSGTRLTVV.

V gene TRBV2 combines with J gene TRBJ1-1; D is undetermined. Between the trimmed V and J ends, which lost 10 bases and 6 bases, there was a span of 6 bases. The germline V gene has CDR1 SNHLY and CDR2 FYNNEI. The CDR3 loop spans 9 amino acids. DNA for the CDR3: TGTGCCATCGGAGCTGAAGCTTTCTTT. As protein: CAIGAEAFF.

V and J are TRBV27 and TRBJ1-2, with TRBD1 identical over 8 bases. This CDR3 region has 14 residues. Trimming removed 5 bases from V and 4 bases from J; junction bases left unmatched: 6. Germline V gene lookup returns CDR1 MNHEY and CDR2 SMNVEV (reference sequence). This CDR3 is CASSPLDRAYGYTF. CDR3 nucleotide sequence: TGTGCCAGCAGTCCCCTGGACAGGGCCTATGGCTACACCTTC.

The chain is built from TRBV6-1 and TRBJ2-7; 7 positions agree with TRBD1. Germline V lookup: CDR1 MNHNS, CDR2 SASEGT. The V segment lost 5 bases and the J segment 0 bases; nucleotides outside the gene matches: 4. The CDR3 is 14 residues long. DNA of the CDR3: TGTGCCAGCAGTCACAGGGGAAGCTCCTACGAGCAGTACTTC. Amino acid sequence: CASSHRGSSYEQYF.

The gene calls are TRBV27 and TRBJ1-5; 7 bases match TRBD1. The J segment lost 2 bases and the V segment lost 8 bases, leaving 3 bases of the junction unmatched. Germline V gene lookup returns CDR1 MNHEY and CDR2 SMNVEV (reference sequence). The CDR3 contains 13 residues. The CDR3 DNA follows: TGTGCCAGCGGGCAGGGGGGCAATCAGCCCCAGCATTTT. This gives the protein CASGQGGNQPQHF.

The CDR3 is CASSLVSGKREQYF. The CDR3 DNA sequence: TGCGCCAGCAGCTTGGTCTCGGGAAAGAGGGAGCAGTACTTC. The chain combines TRBV5-1 with TRBJ2-7; TRBD2 might be the D (5 bases). The V gene's germline CDR1 is SGHRS and CDR2 YFSETQ. Deletions cut 0 bases from V and 7 bases from J, with 14 bases between. The CDR3 has 14 residues.

The chain is built from TRBV6-5 and TRBJ2-1; 8 bases fit TRBD1. Germline V gene sequence: CDR1 MNHEY, CDR2 SVGAGI. Trimming removed 6 bases from V and 4 bases from J; junction bases left unmatched: 5. This CDR3 region has 14 residues. The CDR3 region is CASSPGQEYNEQFF. CDR3 bases: TGTGCCAGCAGCCCGGGACAGGAGTACAATGAGCAGTTCTTC.

The rearrangement uses TRBV18 and TRBJ2-7, with D perhaps TRBD1 (6 bases). This CDR3 region has 18 residues. V lost 3 bases and J 3 bases, leaving 24 bases between the germline ends. Germline loops: CDR1 KGHSH, CDR2 LQKENI. This CDR3 is CASSPHQARGIVNYEQYF. CDR3 sequence (DNA): TGTGCCAGCTCACCTCATCAGGCCAGGGGAATAGTAAACTACGAGCAGTACTTC.

The rearrangement links TRBV4-2 to TRBJ2-3; perhaps TRBD2 as D (7 bases). V lost 1 base to trimming and J lost 6 bases, with 23 bases between them. CDR1 is LGHNA and CDR2 is YNFKEQ in the germline V gene. This CDR3 is 18 amino acids long. CDR3 residues: CASSQAPKLGGPGDTQYF. The CDR3 nucleotides are TGTGCCAGCAGCCAAGCTCCGAAGCTCGGGGGGCCCGGGGATACGCAGTATTTT.

V usage is TRBV9 and J usage is TRBJ2-7, with a weak D call TRBD2 (5 bases). Germline lookup yields CDR1 SGDLS and CDR2 YYNGEE. CDR3 size: 14 residues. Between the trimmed V and J ends, which lost 0 bases and 3 bases, there was a span of 10 bases. The CDR3 DNA sequence: TGTGCCAGCAGCGTAGCTGTCGGGAACTACGAGCAGTACTTC. Translated, it gives CASSVAVGNYEQYF.

V and J are TRBV6-5 and TRBJ2-7; 7 positions match TRBD1. The length of the CDR3 is 14 residues. Trimming at V came to 7 bases and at J to 3 bases, leaving 9 bases not matched to a gene. The germline gives CDR1 MNHEY, CDR2 SVGAGI. The CDR3 sequence is CASTPRQGNYEQYF. CDR3 sequence (DNA): TGTGCCAGCACCCCCCGACAGGGTAACTACGAGCAGTACTTC.